The clone carrying this T cell receptor beta chain was found once. The record originates from a study of blood T cell repertoires in COVID-19. Source study methods: The assay estimated nucleated cells by amplifying reference gene primers. The table came from immunoSEQ multiplex PCR; TCRdb's copy has only in-frame clones and leaves some out. For V, J and clone size, that table is used; D and trimming come from the DNA. The repertoire holds hundreds of thousands of clones, 85% to 90% seen once, with 1.1% in the top ten. This TCR came from a man aged 25-40 years who had recovered from COVID-19. The sample was PBMCs or T cells enriched from blood (not recorded which).

The DNA of the CDR3 is TGTGCCAGCAGTGAAGCCCGGCAGGGCCCATATGGCTACACCTTC. Translating it yields CASSEARQGPYGYTF. The rearrangement links TRBV6-1 to TRBJ1-2; TRBD1 is a possible D gene (5 bases). The CDR3 has 15 amino acids. Germline CDR1 and CDR2: MNHNS and SASEGT. The germline V and J ends were trimmed by 0 bases and 5 bases, with 13 bases remaining between them.